What follows are 21 T cell receptor beta chains derived from one specimen sequenced in a study of circulating CD8 cells and anti-PD-1 response in melanoma. Using roughly 14 ng of total RNA, TCR libraries were made with the QIAseq Immune Repertoire TCR panel. TCRdb processed the reads anew with MiXCR; each CDR3 protein has one entry. The sample includes approximately 560 distinct CDR3 sequences, roughly 6.3% of them seen just once. Live CD3+CD8+TCRalphabeta+ cells were sorted into four subsets by PD-1 and/or TIGIT. Sequences were derived from CD8+ T cells from PBMCs, sampled at baseline or after one month of anti-PD-1 therapy (not recorded which). The receptors shown here come from a human donor with melanoma.

By frequency in the sample, this clonotype is hyperexpanded. The V and J genes are TRBV20-1 and TRBJ2-1; D is possibly TRBD1 or TRBD2 (5 bases each). CDR1 DFQATT and CDR2 SNEGSKA come from the germline V gene (reference sequence). CDR3 length: 15 amino acids. The ends were cut back, 3 bases at V and 5 bases at J, with 17 bases in the middle. The CDR3 loop reads CSASTRDGWNNEQFF. In nucleotides, the CDR3 is TGCAGTGCTAGCACCCGGGACGGATGGAACAATGAGCAGTTCTTC.

About this clonotype itself: This could be a read error, since a much larger clone is one nucleotide away. V gene TRBV19 combines with J gene TRBJ2-1; tentative D call: TRBD2 (6 bases). Trimming took off 8 bases at V and 2 bases at J, with 13 bases between the two ends. This CDR3 has 14 residues. CDR1 is LNHDA and CDR2 is SQIVND in the germline V gene (reference sequence). The CDR3 here is CASGAGIPYNEQFF. The CDR3 coding sequence is TGTGCCAGTGGGGCGGGGATTCCCTACAATGAGCAGTTCTTC. Using reference TRBV19 and TRBJ2-1 for the parts outside the CDR3, the full variable domain is DGGITQSPKYLFRKEGQNVTLSCEQNLNHDAMYWYRQDPGQGLRLIYYSQIVNDFQKGDIAEGYSVSREKKESFPLTVTSAQKNPTAFYLCASGAGIPYNEQFFGPGTRLTVL.

As to this clonotype: The junction departs from the called germline gene at one end, perhaps through a read error. The V and J genes are TRBV7-3 and TRBJ2-1, with D tentatively TRBD2 (5 bases). In germline, CDR1 is SGHTA, CDR2 FQGTGA. This CDR3 is built from 15 residues. CDR3 DNA: TGTGCCCGCAGCTTTGAGCGGCGGTCACGCGATGAGCAGTTCTTC. It encodes CARSFERRSRDEQFF.

By its share, this clonotype is large. Here the CDR3 reads CASSSLDYEQYF. CDR3 in DNA: TGTGCCAGCAGTTCCCTCGACTACGAGCAGTACTTC. This chain joins TRBV2 and TRBJ2-7, with D unresolved. The CDR3 contains 12 residues. Per the germline V gene, CDR1 is SNHLY and CDR2 is FYNNEI. Deletions cut 5 bases from V and 3 bases from J, with 8 bases between.

This clonotype is large by share. The CDR3 sequence: CASRMTGNYEQYF. The CDR3 nucleotides are TGTGCCAGCAGGATGACAGGGAACTACGAGCAGTACTTC. The V and J genes are TRBV25-1 and TRBJ2-7; 7 bases match TRBD1. Germline V gives CDR1 MGHDK, CDR2 SYGVNS. V dropped 6 bases and J dropped 3; count of bases not matched to a gene: 5. This CDR3 is 13 amino acids long.

This clonotype is medium-sized by share. The V and J genes are TRBV19 and TRBJ1-1; perhaps TRBD1 as D (6 bases). This CDR3 spans 16 amino acids. Germline CDR1 and CDR2: LNHDA and SQIVND (reference sequence). V was trimmed by 7 bases and J by 2 bases, leaving 20 bases between them. The CDR3 is CASIPLGGAANTEAFF. CDR3 in DNA: TGTGCCAGTATTCCGCTGGGGGGGGCGGCCAACACTGAAGCTTTCTTT.

By share, this clonotype counts as medium-sized. CDR3: CASVDGTDTQYF. As DNA, the CDR3 is TGTGCCAGTGTGGACGGCACAGATACGCAGTATTTT. The gene calls are TRBV19 and TRBJ2-3; D call uncertain. The CDR3 is made up of 12 amino acids. The V end lost 8 bases, the J end lost 1 base, and 7 bases lay between the germline ends. Germline CDR1 and CDR2: LNHDA and SQIVND (reference sequence).

This clonotype qualifies as medium-sized (0.01 to 0.1%). The chain links TRBV2 to TRBJ2-1; no definite D call. The length of the CDR3 is 15 residues. Germline V gene lookup returns CDR1 SNHLY and CDR2 FYNNEI. V gave up 3 bases and J gave up 1 base, with 10 bases separating them. The CDR3 sequence is CASSERSWSYNEQFF. CDR3 in DNA: TGTGCCAGCAGTGAGAGGTCGTGGTCCTACAATGAGCAGTTCTTC.

By share, this clonotype ranks as large. V gene TRBV2 combines with J gene TRBJ2-7, with 8 nucleotides matching TRBD2. Germline V gene lookup returns CDR1 SNHLY and CDR2 FYNNEI. V shed 6 bases, J shed 4 bases, and the junction held 20 bases outside the gene matches. The CDR3 has 18 residues. CDR3: CASRGPDTYLAGPYEQYF. Written as DNA, the CDR3 is TGTGCCAGCAGAGGCCCCGATACGTACCTAGCGGGCCCTTACGAGCAGTACTTC.

By sample fraction, this clonotype is large (0.1 to 1%). This chain uses TRBV5-4 with TRBJ2-1; TRBD1 matches at 7 bases. The CDR3 contains 17 residues. V lost 0 bases and J lost 7; bases outside the gene matches: 13. The germline V gene has CDR1 SGHNT and CDR2 YYREEE (reference sequence). The CDR3 coding sequence is TGTGCCAGCAGCTTGGCCTTGTGGACAGGCGTTGTGAATGAGCAGTTCTTC. Translated, it gives CASSLALWTGVVNEQFF.

A word on this clonotype: One junction end disagrees with the germline gene, perhaps due to a read error. J is TRBJ2-5 and V is TRBV29-1, with D possibly matching TRBD1 (5 bases). Germline V CDR1 and CDR2: SQVTM, ANQGSEA. The CDR3 loop spans 13 amino acids. CDR3 sequence: CGVLTMGPKTQYF. The CDR3 DNA reads TGCGGCGTCCTCACAATGGGGCCCAAGACCCAGTACTTC.

In this sample, this clonotype is large. This chain joins TRBV25-1 and TRBJ2-7; D could derive from TRBD1 or TRBD2 (5 bases each). Trimming took 4 bases from V and 6 from J, leaving 13 bases between them. The CDR3 length is 13 residues. The V gene's germline CDR1 is MGHDK and CDR2 SYGVNS. CDR3 DNA: TGTGCCAGCAGTGGGGGACCGGCCCGCGAGCAGTACTTC. Translated: CASSGGPAREQYF.

In its sample, this clonotype is large (0.1 to 1%). V and J are TRBV6-2 or TRBV6-3 and TRBJ2-1, with 8 bases that match TRBD2. V lost 6 bases and J lost 8; bases outside the gene matches: 12. CDR1 MNHEY and CDR2 SVGEGT come from the germline V gene. This CDR3 comprises 15 residues. The CDR3 loop reads CASSDVIAGLDEQFF. CDR3 sequence (DNA): TGTGCCAGCAGCGACGTAATAGCGGGGCTGGATGAGCAGTTCTTC.

In this sample, this clonotype turned up a few times. A read error may produce the germline difference seen at one junction end. The chain links TRBV7-2 to TRBJ2-1; D possibly corresponds to TRBD2 (5 bases). Germline CDR1 is SGHTA and CDR2 is FQGNSA. There are 12 residues in the CDR3. CDR3: CASSFDGNEQLF. Written as DNA, the CDR3 is TGTGCCAGCAGCTTCGACGGGAATGAGCAGCTCTTC. Together with reference TRBV7-2 and TRBJ2-1, the CDR3 gives the full variable domain: GAGVSQSPSNKVTEKGKDVELRCDPISGHTALYWYRQSLGQGLEFLIYFQGNSAPDKSGLPSDRFSAERTGGSVSTLTIQRTQQEDSAVYLCASSFDGNEQLFGPGTRLTVL.

This clonotype is deemed large. The rearrangement links TRBV20-1 to TRBJ1-1; weak D call: TRBD1 (5 bases). Looked up from germline, CDR1 is DFQATT and CDR2 is SNEGSKA (reference sequence). Trimming removed 4 bases at V and 2 bases at J, with 11 bases between. The CDR3 consists of 13 residues. The CDR3 coding sequence is TGCAGTGCTATCGAGGGGTATAACACTGAAGCTTTCTTT. Amino acids: CSAIEGYNTEAFF.

This clonotype ranks as large. The chain couples TRBV20-1 to TRBJ2-3, with 13 bases fitting TRBD2. V lost 2 bases, J lost 5 bases, and 16 bases stayed unmatched. Germline-derived CDR1 and CDR2 are DFQATT and SNEGSKA (reference sequence). The CDR3 is made up of 19 amino acids. This CDR3 reads CSARSAGTSGESNIDTQYF. Here the CDR3 DNA reads TGCAGTGCTAGATCAGCCGGGACTAGCGGGGAATCGAATATAGATACGCAGTATTTT.

This clonotype counts as large. The chain recombines TRBV19 with TRBJ2-1, with D tentatively TRBD1 or TRBD2 (6 bases each). This CDR3 region has 15 residues. Germline V lookup: CDR1 LNHDA, CDR2 SQIVND (reference sequence). V was cut by 1 base and J by 3 bases, with 10 bases left in between. DNA of the CDR3: TGTGCCAGTAGTATAGGGGCGGGACACTACAATGAGCAGTTCTTC. Translated: CASSIGAGHYNEQFF.

By share of the sample, this clonotype is medium-sized. The chain recombines TRBV2 with TRBJ2-7, with D unclear. Deletions cut 6 bases from V and 4 bases from J, with 4 bases between. CDR1 and CDR2 from the germline V gene are SNHLY and FYNNEI. The CDR3 has 10 amino acids. The CDR3 sequence: CASRTYEQYF. The DNA of the CDR3 is TGTGCCAGCAGGACTTACGAGCAGTACTTC.

This clonotype qualifies as large. This rearrangement joins TRBV11-3 to TRBJ2-2; D remains ambiguous. The CDR3 covers 11 residues. The germline V gene has CDR1 SGHNT and CDR2 YENEEA. The V and J ends lost 5 bases and 8 bases respectively, with 6 bases between them. The CDR3: CASSPSGELFF. The CDR3 DNA sequence: TGTGCCAGCAGCCCCTCTGGGGAGCTGTTTTTT.

This clonotype is labeled as large (0.1 to 1%). V gene TRBV25-1 combines with J gene TRBJ2-1; 10 positions match TRBD2. Germline assignment: CDR1 MGHDK and CDR2 SYGVNS. The CDR3 contains 17 residues. V dropped 3 bases and J dropped 8; count of bases not matched to a gene: 13. CDR3 loop: CASSEVAGGPRSDEQFF. CDR3 in DNA: TGTGCCAGCAGTGAGGTAGCGGGGGGCCCCCGTTCGGATGAGCAGTTCTTC.

Relative to its sample, this clonotype is large (0.1 to 1%). V is TRBV10-3 and J is TRBJ2-1, with 12 bases matching TRBD2. J lost 4 bases, V lost 11 bases, and 9 bases had no gene match. CDR1 is ENHRY and CDR2 is SYGVKD in the germline V gene. CDR3 size: 15 residues. The CDR3 DNA follows: TGTGCCCACGGGGCTAGCGGGGGGGAATACAATGAGCAGTTCTTC. It encodes CAHGASGGEYNEQFF.